This T cell receptor (beta chain) originates from a study of blood T cell repertoires in COVID-19. About the research overall: Specimens from acute and convalescent COVID-19 originated in the United States, Italy and Spain.

Per the authors' pipeline: Amplification of reference gene primers was used by the study to estimate nucleated cell counts. The table came from immunoSEQ multiplex PCR; TCRdb's copy has only in-frame clones and leaves some out. The V and J calls and clone size are taken from that table; D and trimming were inferred from the DNA. The sample consists of 85,000 or so clones, about 95% of them appearing once. This CDR3 has 11 amino acids. Germline-derived CDR1 and CDR2 are SQVTM and ANQGSEA. With 6 bases removed from V and 2 bases from J, the gap between germline ends came to 8 bases. Sequencing was done on a sample of peripheral blood. The chain couples TRBV29-1 to TRBJ2-7; D gene uncertain. This TCR derives from a human donor with active COVID-19. The donor label of this sample is uncertain. The CDR3 DNA is TGCAGCGTCAGTGGAGCCTACGAGCAGTACTTC. It encodes CSVSGAYEQYF.